This TCR beta chain was captured by sequencing in a study of T cell responses to AZD1222 COVID-19 vaccine. The assay was immunoSEQ multiplex PCR, and TCRdb's table has in-frame clones only and misses some. The table lists some 150,000 clones, 80% to 90% of them singletons. The CDR3 contains 15 residues. CDR1 and CDR2 from the germline V gene are SGHTA and FQGNSA. V shed 2 bases and J shed 2 bases, with 9 bases lying between them. The chain uses TRBV7-2 and TRBJ1-4; no reliable D call. The source is an adult who had recovered from COVID-19. Sequenced material: peripheral blood, taken after recovery from COVID-19. Here the CDR3 DNA reads TGTGCCAGCAGCTTAACCCGAGGGACTAATGAAAAACTGTTTTTT. Encoded protein: CASSLTRGTNEKLFF.